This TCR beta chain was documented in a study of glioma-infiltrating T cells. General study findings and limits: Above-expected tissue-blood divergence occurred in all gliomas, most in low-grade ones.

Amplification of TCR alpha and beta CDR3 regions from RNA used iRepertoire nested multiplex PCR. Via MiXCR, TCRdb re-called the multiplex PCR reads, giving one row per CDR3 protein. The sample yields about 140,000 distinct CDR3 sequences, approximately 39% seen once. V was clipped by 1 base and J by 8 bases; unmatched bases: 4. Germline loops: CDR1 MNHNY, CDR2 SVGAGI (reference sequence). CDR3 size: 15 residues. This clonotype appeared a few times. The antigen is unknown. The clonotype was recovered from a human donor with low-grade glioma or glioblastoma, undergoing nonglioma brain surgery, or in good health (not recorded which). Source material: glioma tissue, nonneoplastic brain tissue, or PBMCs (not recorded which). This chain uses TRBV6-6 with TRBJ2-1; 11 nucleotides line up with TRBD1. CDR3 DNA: TGTGCCAGCAGTTACTTGGACAGGGGGCCGGATGAGCAGTTCTTC. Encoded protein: CASSYLDRGPDEQFF.